The subject of this entry is one TCR beta chain. Its cognate antigen is unknown. This sample was taken from a study of Graves' ophthalmopathy and Graves' hyperthyroidism. Hyperthyroidism patients, all newly diagnosed, had under 2 months' duration and ages of 18 to 65. The authors used Ficoll-Paque density gradient centrifugation to separate PBMCs. The input was roughly 10 ml of fresh peripheral blood. General study results and limits: Most thyroid clonotypes expanded beyond 0.001 frequency were also found in blood. Separation of ophthalmopathy from stable hyperthyroidism was achieved by a 13-signature model, at about 90% sensitivity and under 82% specificity.

Investigators amplified TCR beta CDR3 regions from RNA transcripts. In the first round, RT-PCR was carried out with HTBI primers, and a multiplex PCR formed the second round. A single record per CDR3 protein comes from TCRdb applying MiXCR to the multiplex PCR reads. The table lists hundreds of thousands of distinct CDR3 sequences, approximately 22% of them singletons, with around 6.9% in the top ten. In germline, CDR1 is MDHEN, CDR2 SYDVKM. V dropped 2 bases and J dropped 3 bases, with 14 bases sitting between them. The length of the CDR3 is 15 residues. The chain uses TRBV28 and TRBJ2-7; D might be TRBD1 (6 bases). Sequencing input: peripheral blood. This TCR was sampled from a woman aged 18-29 years with stable Graves' hyperthyroidism. Some clones in this sample may be carry-over from other donors' samples. The CDR3 nucleotides are TGTGCCAGCAGTTTAAGTTCAGGGGTTGGCTACGAGCAGTACTTC. The encoded protein is CASSLSSGVGYEQYF.